This T cell receptor beta chain was captured by sequencing in a study of T cell repertoires in cytomegalovirus infection. Study-wide background: HLA-C-restricted CMV epitopes, recently identified, and well-studied HLA-B-restricted ones were used by the study. An indication of both CMV infection and matching HLA type came from public TCR beta signatures. Overall study findings and caveats: CMV-specific TCR beta clonotypes restricted by HLA-C were the ones dominating the ex vivo response. Carriage of CMV together with the relevant HLA was identifiable through cumulative public TCR beta family frequency.

TCRdb re-called the reads through MiXCR, storing one row per CDR3 protein. The data contain approximately 1,000,000 distinct CDR3 sequences, approximately 30% of them singletons. Ten or more counts support this clonotype. As yet, its antigen is unknown. The CDR3 has 18 amino acids. V gave up 5 bases and J gave up 4 bases; unmatched junction bases: 9. Germline CDR1 and CDR2: SGHVS and FQNEAQ. This specimen consisted of cultured CD8+ T cells from PBMCs, obtained from culture after CMV antigen stimulation. This TCR came from a human donor in good health (CMV status not recorded). Some clones in this sample may be carry-over from other donors' samples. The chain uses TRBV7-8 and TRBJ2-2; 14 bases agree with TRBD2. The CDR3, as DNA: TGTGCCAGCAGCCTAAGACTAGCGGGGGGGCCGGGCACCGGGGAGCTGTTTTTT. Translation: CASSLRLAGGPGTGELFF.